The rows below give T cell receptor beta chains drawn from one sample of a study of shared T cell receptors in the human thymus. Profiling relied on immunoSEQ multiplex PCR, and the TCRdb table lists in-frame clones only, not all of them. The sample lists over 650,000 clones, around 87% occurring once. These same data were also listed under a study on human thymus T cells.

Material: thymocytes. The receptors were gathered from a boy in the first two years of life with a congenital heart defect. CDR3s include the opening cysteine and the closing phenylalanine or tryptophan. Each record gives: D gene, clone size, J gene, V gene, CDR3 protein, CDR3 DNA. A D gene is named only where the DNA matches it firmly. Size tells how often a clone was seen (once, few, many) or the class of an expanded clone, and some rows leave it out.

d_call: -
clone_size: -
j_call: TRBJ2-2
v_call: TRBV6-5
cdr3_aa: CASSTRGTGELFF
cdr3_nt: TGTGCCAGCAGTACCCGGGGGACCGGGGAGCTGTTTTTT

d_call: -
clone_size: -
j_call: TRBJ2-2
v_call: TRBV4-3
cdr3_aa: CASSQDVIAENTGELFF
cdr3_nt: TGCGCCAGCAGCCAAGATGTAATAGCCGAAAACACCGGGGAGCTGTTTTTT

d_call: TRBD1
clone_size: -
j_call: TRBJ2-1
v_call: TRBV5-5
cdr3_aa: CASSRGQASYNEQFF
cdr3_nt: TGTGCCAGCAGCCGTGGACAGGCCTCCTACAATGAGCAGTTCTTC

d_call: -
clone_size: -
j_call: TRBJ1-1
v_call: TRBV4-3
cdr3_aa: CASSQTSRDYGAFF
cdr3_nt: TGCGCCAGCAGCCAAACTTCCCGGGACTACGGAGCTTTCTTT

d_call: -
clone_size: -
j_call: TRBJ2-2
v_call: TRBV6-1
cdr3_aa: CASSDAGNTGELFF
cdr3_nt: TGTGCCAGCAGTGATGCCGGGAACACCGGGGAGCTGTTTTTT

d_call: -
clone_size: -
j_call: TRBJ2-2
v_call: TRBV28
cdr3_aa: CASRFGRSTGELFF
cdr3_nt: TGTGCCAGCAGATTCGGGAGAAGCACCGGGGAGCTGTTTTTT

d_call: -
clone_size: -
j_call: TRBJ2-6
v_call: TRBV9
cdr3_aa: CASSVEAVLASGANVLTF
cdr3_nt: TGTGCCAGCAGCGTAGAGGCAGTACTAGCTTCTGGGGCCAACGTCCTGACTTTC

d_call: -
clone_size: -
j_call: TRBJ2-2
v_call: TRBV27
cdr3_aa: CASSSPAPGTKNTGELFF
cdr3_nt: TGTGCCAGCAGTTCCCCCGCTCCCGGGACAAAGAACACCGGGGAGCTGTTTTTT

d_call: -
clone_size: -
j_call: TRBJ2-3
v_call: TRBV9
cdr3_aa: CASSVGVGLNTDTQYF
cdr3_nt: TGTGCCAGCAGCGTAGGGGTCGGACTGAACACAGATACGCAGTATTTT

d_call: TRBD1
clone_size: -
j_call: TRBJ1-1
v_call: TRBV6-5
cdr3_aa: CASRNRGTPTEAFF
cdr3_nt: TGTGCCAGCAGAAACAGGGGGACCCCGACTGAAGCTTTCTTT

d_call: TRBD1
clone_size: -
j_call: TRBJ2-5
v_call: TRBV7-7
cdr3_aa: CASTDRDTETQYF
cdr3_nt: TGTGCCAGCACGGACAGGGATACGGAGACCCAGTACTTC

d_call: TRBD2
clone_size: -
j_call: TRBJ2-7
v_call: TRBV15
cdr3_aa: CATSRVNHPPELAVGYEQYF
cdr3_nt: TGTGCCACCAGCAGAGTAAATCACCCCCCAGAACTAGCGGTAGGCTACGAGCAGTACTTC

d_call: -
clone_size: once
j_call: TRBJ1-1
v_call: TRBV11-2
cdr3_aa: CASSILLDRSNTEAFF
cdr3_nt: TGTGCCAGCAGCATCCTTTTGGACAGATCGAACACTGAAGCTTTCTTT

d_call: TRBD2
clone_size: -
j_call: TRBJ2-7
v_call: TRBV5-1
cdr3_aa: CASGTSGAPLEQYF
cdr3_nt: TGCGCCAGCGGGACTAGCGGGGCCCCCCTTGAGCAGTACTTC

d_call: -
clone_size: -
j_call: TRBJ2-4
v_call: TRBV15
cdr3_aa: CATSRDNAPTQTNIQYF
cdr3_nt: TGTGCCACCAGCAGAGATAATGCCCCTACCCAAACAAACATTCAGTACTTC

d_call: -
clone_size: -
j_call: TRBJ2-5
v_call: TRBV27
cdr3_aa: CASSRGHQETQYF
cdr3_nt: TGTGCCAGCAGCCGGGGACATCAAGAGACCCAGTACTTC

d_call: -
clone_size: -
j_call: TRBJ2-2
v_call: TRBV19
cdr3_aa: CASSRQNTGELFF
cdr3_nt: TGTGCCAGTAGTAGACAGAACACCGGGGAGCTGTTTTTT

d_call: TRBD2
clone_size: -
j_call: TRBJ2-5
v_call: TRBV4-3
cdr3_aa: CASSQDGLAGVQETQYF
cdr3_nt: TGCGCCAGCAGCCAAGATGGACTAGCGGGAGTCCAAGAGACCCAGTACTTC

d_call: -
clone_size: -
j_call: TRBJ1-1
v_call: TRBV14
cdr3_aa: CASSPKGEMNTEAFF
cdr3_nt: TGTGCCAGCAGCCCCAAGGGGGAAATGAACACTGAAGCTTTCTTT

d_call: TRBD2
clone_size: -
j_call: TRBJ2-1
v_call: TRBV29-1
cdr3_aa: CSVENRGLAGESYNEQFF
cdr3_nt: TGCAGCGTTGAAAATAGGGGACTAGCGGGAGAATCCTACAATGAGCAGTTCTTC

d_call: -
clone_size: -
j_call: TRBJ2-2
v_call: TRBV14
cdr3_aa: CASSCYARGSTLNTGELFF
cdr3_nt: TGTGCCAGCAGCTGTTATGCCAGGGGTAGCACCTTAAACACCGGGGAGCTGTTTTTT

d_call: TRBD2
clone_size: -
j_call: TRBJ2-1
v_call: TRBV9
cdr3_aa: CASSPERGVPSSYNEQFF
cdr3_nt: TGTGCCAGCAGCCCGGAGCGGGGGGTACCGAGCTCCTACAATGAGCAGTTCTTC